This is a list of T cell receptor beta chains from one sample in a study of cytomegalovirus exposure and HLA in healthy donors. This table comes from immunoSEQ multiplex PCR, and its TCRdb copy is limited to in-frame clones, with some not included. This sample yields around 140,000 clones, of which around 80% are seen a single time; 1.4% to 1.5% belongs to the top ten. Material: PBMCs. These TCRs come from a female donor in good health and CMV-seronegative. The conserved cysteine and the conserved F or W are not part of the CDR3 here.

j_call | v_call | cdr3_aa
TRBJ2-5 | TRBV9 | ASSGGATSKETQY
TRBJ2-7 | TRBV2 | ASNTLAGGYEQY
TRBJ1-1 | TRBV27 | ASSRTLVNTEAF
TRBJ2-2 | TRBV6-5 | ASRPDFTGELF
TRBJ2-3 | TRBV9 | ASNGDRGTDTQY
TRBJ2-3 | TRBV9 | ASSGRGSSTDTQY
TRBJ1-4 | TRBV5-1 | ASRPEGGVNEKLF
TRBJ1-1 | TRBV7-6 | ASSATGVRNTEAF
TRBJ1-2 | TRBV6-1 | ASRGADLNYGYT
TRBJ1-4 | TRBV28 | ASSPIPGQGYGNEKLF
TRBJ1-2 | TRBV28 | ASSLRTANYGYT
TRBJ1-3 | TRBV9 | ASSVSHRVENTIY
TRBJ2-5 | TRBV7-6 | ASSLVLGETQY
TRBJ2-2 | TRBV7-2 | ASSAGTKVAGELF